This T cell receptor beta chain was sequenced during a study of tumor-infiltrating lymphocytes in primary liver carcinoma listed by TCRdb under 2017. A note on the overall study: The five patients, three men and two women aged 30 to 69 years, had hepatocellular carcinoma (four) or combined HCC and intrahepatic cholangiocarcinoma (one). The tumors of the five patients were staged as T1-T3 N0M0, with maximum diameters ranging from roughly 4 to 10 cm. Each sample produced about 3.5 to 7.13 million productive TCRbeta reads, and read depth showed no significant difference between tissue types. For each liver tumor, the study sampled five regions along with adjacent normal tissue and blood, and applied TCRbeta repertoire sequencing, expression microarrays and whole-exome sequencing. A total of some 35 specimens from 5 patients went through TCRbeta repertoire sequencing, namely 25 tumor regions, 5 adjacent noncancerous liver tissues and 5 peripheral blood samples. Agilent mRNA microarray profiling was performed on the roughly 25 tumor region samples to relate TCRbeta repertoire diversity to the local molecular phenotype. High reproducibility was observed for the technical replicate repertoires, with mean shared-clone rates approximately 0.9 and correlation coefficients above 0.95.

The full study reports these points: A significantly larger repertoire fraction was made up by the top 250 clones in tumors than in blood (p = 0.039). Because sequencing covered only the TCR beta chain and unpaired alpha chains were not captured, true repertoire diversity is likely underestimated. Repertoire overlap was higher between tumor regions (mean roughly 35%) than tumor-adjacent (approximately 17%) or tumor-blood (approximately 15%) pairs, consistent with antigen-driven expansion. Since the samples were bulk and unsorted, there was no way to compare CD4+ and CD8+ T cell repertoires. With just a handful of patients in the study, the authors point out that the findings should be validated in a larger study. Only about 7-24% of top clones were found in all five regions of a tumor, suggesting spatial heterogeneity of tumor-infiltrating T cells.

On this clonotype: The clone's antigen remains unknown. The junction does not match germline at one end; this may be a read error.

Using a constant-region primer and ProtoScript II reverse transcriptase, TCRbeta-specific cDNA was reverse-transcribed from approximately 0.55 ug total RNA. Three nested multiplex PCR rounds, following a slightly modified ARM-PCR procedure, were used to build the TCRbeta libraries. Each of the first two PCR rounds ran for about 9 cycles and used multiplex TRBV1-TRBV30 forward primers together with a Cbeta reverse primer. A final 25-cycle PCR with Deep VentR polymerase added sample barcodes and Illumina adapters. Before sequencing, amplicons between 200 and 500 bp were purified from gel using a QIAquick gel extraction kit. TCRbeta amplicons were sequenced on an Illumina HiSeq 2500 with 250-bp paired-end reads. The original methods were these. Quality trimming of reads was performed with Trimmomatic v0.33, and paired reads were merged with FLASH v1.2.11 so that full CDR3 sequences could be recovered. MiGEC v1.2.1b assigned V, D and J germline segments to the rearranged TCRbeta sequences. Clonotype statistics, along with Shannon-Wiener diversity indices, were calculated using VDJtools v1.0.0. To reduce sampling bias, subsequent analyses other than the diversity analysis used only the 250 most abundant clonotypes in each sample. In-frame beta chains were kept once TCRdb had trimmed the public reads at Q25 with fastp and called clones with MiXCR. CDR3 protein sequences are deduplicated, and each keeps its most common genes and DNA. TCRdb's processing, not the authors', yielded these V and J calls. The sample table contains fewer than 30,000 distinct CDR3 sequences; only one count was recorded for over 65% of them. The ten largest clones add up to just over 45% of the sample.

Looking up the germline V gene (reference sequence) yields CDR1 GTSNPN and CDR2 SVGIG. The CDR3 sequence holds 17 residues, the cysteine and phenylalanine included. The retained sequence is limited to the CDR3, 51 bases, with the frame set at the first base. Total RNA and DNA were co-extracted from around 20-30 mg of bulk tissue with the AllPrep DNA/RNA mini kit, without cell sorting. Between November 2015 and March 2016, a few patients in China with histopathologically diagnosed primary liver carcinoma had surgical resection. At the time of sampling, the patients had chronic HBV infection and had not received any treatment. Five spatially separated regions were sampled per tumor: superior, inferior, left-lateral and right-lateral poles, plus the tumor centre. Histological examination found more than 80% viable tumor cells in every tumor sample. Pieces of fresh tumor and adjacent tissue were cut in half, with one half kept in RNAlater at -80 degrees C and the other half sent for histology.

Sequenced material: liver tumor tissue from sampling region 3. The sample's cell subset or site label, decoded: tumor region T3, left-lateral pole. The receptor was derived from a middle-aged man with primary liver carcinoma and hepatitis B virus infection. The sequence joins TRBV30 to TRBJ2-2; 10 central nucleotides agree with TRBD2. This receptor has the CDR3 CAWSIRTSGPNTGELFF. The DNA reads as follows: TGTGCCTGGAGTATACGGACTAGCGGTCCGAACACCGGGGAGCTGTTTTTC.